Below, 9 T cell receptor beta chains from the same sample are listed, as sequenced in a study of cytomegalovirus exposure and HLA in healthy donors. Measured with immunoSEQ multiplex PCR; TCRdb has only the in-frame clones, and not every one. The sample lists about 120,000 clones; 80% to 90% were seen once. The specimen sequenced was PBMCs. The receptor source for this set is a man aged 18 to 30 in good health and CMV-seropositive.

CDR3 in DNA: TGTGCCAGCAGTGACCCTAAAACCGGGGAGCTGTTTTTT. Its protein is CASSDPKTGELFF. The chain combines TRBV6-1 with TRBJ2-2; D remains unclear. CDR1 MNHNS and CDR2 SASEGT come from the germline V gene. The CDR3 is 13 amino acids. V lost 3 bases and J lost 5, with 7 bases in between.

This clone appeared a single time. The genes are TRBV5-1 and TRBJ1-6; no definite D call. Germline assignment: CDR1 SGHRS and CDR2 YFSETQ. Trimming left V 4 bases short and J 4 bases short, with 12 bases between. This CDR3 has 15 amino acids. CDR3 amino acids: CASSPEVGYNSPLHF. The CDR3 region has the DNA TGCGCCAGCAGCCCGGAGGTAGGATATAATTCACCCCTCCACTTT.

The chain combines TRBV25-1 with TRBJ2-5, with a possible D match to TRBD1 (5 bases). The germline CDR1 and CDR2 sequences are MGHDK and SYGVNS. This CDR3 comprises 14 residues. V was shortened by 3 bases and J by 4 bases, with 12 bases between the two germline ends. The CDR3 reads CASSDRGFGETQYF. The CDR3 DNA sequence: TGTGCCAGCAGTGATAGGGGATTCGGAGAGACCCAGTACTTC. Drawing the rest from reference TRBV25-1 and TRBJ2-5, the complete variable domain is EADIYQTPRYLVIGTGKKITLECSQTMGHDKMYWYQQDPGMELHLIHYSYGVNSTEKGDLSSESTVSRIRTEHFPLTLESARPSHTSQYLCASSDRGFGETQYFGPGTRLLVL.

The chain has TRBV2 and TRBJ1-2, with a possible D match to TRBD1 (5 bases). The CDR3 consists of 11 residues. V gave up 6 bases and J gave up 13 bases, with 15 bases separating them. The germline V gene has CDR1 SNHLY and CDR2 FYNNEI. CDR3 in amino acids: CASRAGREVTF. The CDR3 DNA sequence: TGTGCCAGCAGAGCCGGCAGGGAGGTCACCTTC.

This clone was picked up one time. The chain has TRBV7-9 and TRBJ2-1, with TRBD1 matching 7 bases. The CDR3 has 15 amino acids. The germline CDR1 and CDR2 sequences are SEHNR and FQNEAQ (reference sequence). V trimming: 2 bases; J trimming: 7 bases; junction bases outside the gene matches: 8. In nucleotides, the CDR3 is TGTGCCAGCAGCTTACCGGGACAGAATGAAAATGAGCAGTTCTTC. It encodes CASSLPGQNENEQFF.

This chain's CDR3 is CASSIAGQPQHF. DNA for the CDR3: TGTGCCAGTAGTATAGCGGGTCAGCCCCAGCATTTT. The V gene is TRBV19, the J gene TRBJ1-5; no reliable D call. In germline, CDR1 is LNHDA, CDR2 SQIVND (reference sequence). Trimming took off 1 base at V and 6 bases at J, with 4 bases between the two ends. The CDR3 covers 12 residues.

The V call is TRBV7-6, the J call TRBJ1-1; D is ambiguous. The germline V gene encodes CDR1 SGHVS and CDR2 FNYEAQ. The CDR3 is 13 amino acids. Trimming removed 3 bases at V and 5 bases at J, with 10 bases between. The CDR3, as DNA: TGTGCCAGCAGCTTTAAGCGTGAAACTGAAGCTTTCTTT. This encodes CASSFKRETEAFF. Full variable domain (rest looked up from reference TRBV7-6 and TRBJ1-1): GAGVSQSPRYKVTKRGQDVALRCDPISGHVSLYWYRQALGQGPEFLTYFNYEAQQDKSGLPNDRFSAERPEGSISTLTIQRTEQRDSAMYRCASSFKRETEAFFGQGTRLTVV.

The CDR3 DNA follows: TGTGCCAGCAGCTTCGGGAGAGGGTCGGGGCACACAGATACGCAGTATTTT. Encoded protein: CASSFGRGSGHTDTQYF. J is TRBJ2-3 and V is TRBV7-8; TRBD2 might be the D (6 bases). V dropped 3 bases and J dropped 2 bases, with 18 bases sitting between them. CDR1 and CDR2 (germline): SGHVS, FQNEAQ. CDR3 length: 17 amino acids.

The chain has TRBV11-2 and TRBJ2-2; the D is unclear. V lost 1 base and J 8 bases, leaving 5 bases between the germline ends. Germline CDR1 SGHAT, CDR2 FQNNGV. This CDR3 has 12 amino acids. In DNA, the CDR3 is TGTGCCAGCAGCTTAGGTCCGGGGGAGCTGTTTTTT. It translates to CASSLGPGELFF. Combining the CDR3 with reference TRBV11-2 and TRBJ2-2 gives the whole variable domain EAGVAQSPRYKIIEKRQSVAFWCNPISGHATLYWYQQILGQGPKLLIQFQNNGVVDDSQLPKDRFSAERLKGVDSTLKIQPAKLEDSAVYLCASSLGPGELFFGEGSRLTVL.